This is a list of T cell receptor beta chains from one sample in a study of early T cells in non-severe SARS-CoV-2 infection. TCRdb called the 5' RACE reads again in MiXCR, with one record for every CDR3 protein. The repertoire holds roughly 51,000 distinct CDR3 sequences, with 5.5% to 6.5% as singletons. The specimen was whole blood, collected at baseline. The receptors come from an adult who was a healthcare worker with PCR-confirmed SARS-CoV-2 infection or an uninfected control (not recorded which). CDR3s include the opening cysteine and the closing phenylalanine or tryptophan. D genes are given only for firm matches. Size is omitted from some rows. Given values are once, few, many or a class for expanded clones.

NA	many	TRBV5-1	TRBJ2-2	CASSWKPQGTPGELFF	TGCGCCAGCAGCTGGAAACCTCAGGGGACCCCCGGGGAGCTGTTTTTT
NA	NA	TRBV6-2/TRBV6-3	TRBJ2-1	CASSTGGQQFF	TGTGCCAGCAGTACGGGGGGCCAGCAGTTCTTC
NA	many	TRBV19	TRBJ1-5	CASSTGAVSNQPQHF	TGTGCCAGTAGTACCGGGGCAGTGAGCAATCAGCCCCAGCATTTT
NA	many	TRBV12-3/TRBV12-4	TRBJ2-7	CASSLRYWHEQYF	TGTGCCAGCAGTTTGAGGTATTGGCACGAGCAGTACTTC
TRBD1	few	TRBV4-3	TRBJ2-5	CASSQDGTGGKETQYF	TGCGCCAGCAGCCAAGACGGAACAGGGGGCAAAGAGACCCAGTACTTC
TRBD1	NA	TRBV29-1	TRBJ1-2	CSVGQGAGGYTF	TGCAGCGTTGGACAGGGGGCAGGTGGCTACACCTTC
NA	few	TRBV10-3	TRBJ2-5	CAISGSPNQETQYF	TGTGCCATCAGTGGGAGCCCGAACCAAGAGACCCAGTACTTC
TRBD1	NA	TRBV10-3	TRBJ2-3	CAISAGGTGADTQYF	TGTGCCATCAGTGCCGGAGGGACAGGGGCAGATACGCAGTATTTT
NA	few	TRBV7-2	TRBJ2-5	CASSLGPGGKTQYF	TGTGCCAGCAGCTTAGGGCCAGGGGGGAAGACCCAGTACTTC
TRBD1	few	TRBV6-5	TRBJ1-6	CASRAGGSSYNSPLHF	TGTGCCAGCAGAGCAGGGGGAAGCTCCTATAATTCACCCCTCCACTTT
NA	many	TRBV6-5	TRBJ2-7	CATVGITYEQYF	TGTGCCACGGTCGGCATAACCTACGAGCAGTACTTC
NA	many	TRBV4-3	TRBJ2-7	CASSQKRTGFGANEQYF	TGCGCCAGCAGCCAAAAGCGGACGGGGTTTGGTGCTAACGAGCAGTACTTC
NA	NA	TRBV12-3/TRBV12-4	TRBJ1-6	CASSTSRGSPLHF	TGTGCCAGCAGCACCTCGCGGGGTTCACCCCTCCACTTT
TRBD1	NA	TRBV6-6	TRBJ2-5	CASSYKGAGQETQYF	TGTGCCAGCAGTTATAAGGGGGCAGGCCAAGAGACCCAGTACTTC
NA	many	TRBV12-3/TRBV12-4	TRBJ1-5	CASSGMNQPQHF	TGTGCCAGCAGTGGTATGAATCAGCCCCAGCATTTT
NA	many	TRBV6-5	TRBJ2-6	CASSYGTGGANVLTF	TGTGCCAGCAGTTACGGTACCGGCGGGGCCAACGTCCTGACTTTC
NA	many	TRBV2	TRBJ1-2	CASSEMTPLGYGYTF	TGTGCCAGCAGTGAGATGACGCCGTTGGGTTATGGCTACACCTTC
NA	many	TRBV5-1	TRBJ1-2	CASSPDSNYGYTF	TGCGCCAGCAGCCCGGACAGTAACTATGGCTACACCTTC
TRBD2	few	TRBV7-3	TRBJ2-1	CASSRGVTNEQFF	TGTGCCAGCAGCCGGGGGGTGACTAATGAGCAGTTCTTC
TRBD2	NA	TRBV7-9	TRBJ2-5	CASSLTTSASETQYF	TGTGCCAGCAGCTTAACGACTAGCGCTTCGGAGACCCAGTACTTC
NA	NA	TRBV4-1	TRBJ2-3	CASSRNPEADLLSRDTQYF	TGCGCCAGCAGCCGCAACCCGGAGGCAGATCTCCTCTCTCGGGATACGCAGTATTTT
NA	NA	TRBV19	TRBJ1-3	CASSAITQSSGNTIYF	TGTGCCAGTAGTGCGATCACCCAGAGCTCTGGAAACACCATATATTTT
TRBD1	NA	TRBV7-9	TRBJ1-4	CASSRTGEYEKLFF	TGTGCCAGCAGCCGCACAGGGGAGTATGAAAAACTGTTTTTT
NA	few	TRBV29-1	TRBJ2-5	CSAPVGQMVGETQYF	TGCAGCGCCCCGGTGGGACAAATGGTGGGAGAGACCCAGTACTTC
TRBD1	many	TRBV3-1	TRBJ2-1	CASSQGETGVGYNEQFF	TGTGCCAGCAGCCAAGGGGAGACAGGGGTCGGGTACAATGAGCAGTTCTTC
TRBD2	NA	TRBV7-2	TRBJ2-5	CASSLSGGSAETQYF	TGTGCCAGCAGCTTAAGCGGCGGGAGCGCGGAGACCCAGTACTTC
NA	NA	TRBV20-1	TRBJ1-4	CSARVRDPYEKLFF	TGCAGTGCTAGAGTAAGGGACCCCTATGAAAAACTGTTTTTT
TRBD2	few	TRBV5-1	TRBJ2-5	CASSGASGGGQETQYF	TGCGCCAGCAGCGGGGCTAGCGGGGGCGGACAAGAGACCCAGTACTTC
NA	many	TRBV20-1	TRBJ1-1	CSARLGQGLVSAFF	TGCAGTGCTAGATTAGGGCAGGGTTTGGTGTCAGCTTTCTTT
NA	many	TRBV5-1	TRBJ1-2	CASSSTQESYTF	TGCGCCAGCAGCTCCACACAGGAGAGCTACACCTTC
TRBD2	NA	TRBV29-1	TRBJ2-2	CSVEVIAGVNTGELFF	TGCAGCGTTGAGGTTATAGCGGGGGTAAACACCGGGGAGCTGTTTTTT
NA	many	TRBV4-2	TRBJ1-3	CASSQEQLGNTIYF	TGTGCCAGCAGCCAAGAGCAGCTTGGAAACACCATATATTTT
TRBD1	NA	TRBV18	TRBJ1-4	CASSPQGANEKLFF	TGTGCCAGCTCACCACAGGGGGCGAATGAAAAACTGTTTTTT
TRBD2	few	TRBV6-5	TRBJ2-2	CASSQTLAGEVGELFF	TGTGCCAGCAGCCAAACACTAGCGGGGGAGGTCGGGGAGCTGTTTTTT
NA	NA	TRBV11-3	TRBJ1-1	CASSGWQGWGNTEAFF	TGTGCCAGCTCTGGGTGGCAGGGATGGGGCAACACTGAAGCTTTCTTT
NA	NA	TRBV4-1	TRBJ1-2	CASSPSGGIGHGYTF	TGCGCCAGCAGCCCAAGCGGGGGGATCGGGCATGGCTACACCTTC
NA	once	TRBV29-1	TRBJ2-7	CSVGRSYEQYF	TGCAGCGTAGGACGGAGCTACGAGCAGTACTTC
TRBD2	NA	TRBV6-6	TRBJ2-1	CASLAGNSYNEQFF	TGTGCCAGCTTAGCGGGGAACAGCTACAATGAGCAGTTCTTC
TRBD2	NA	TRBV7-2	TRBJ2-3	CASSLVGVGAGITDTQYF	TGTGCCAGCAGCTTAGTCGGAGTGGGAGCGGGGATCACAGATACGCAGTATTTT
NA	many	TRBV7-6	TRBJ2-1	CASSSTRGANEQFF	TGTGCCAGCAGCTCCACCCGGGGAGCGAATGAGCAGTTCTTC
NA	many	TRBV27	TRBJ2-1	CASIPAGLMNEQFF	TGTGCCAGCATCCCGGCAGGCTTAATGAATGAGCAGTTCTTC
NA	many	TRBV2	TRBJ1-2	CASRSDGGYTF	TGTGCCAGTAGGTCGGACGGAGGCTACACCTTC
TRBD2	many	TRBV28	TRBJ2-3	CASSPAGGASTDTQYF	TGTGCCAGCAGTCCCGCGGGGGGGGCTAGCACAGATACGCAGTATTTT
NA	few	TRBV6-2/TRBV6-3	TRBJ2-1	CASSFGDEQFF	TGTGCCAGCAGTTTTGGGGATGAGCAGTTCTTC
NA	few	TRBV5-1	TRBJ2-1	CASSLVASSGNEQFF	TGCGCCAGCAGCTTGGTTGCCAGCTCGGGCAATGAGCAGTTCTTC
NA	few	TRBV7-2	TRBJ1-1	CASSTGGAGRTEAFF	TGTGCCAGCAGCACCGGGGGGGCCGGGCGCACTGAAGCTTTCTTT
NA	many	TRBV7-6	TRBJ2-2	CASSPVGRHTGELFF	TGTGCCAGCAGCCCAGTGGGTAGGCACACCGGGGAGCTGTTTTTT
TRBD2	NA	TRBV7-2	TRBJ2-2	CASSRNAGGNTGELFF	TGTGCCAGCAGCCGCAACGCGGGGGGGAACACCGGGGAGCTGTTTTTT